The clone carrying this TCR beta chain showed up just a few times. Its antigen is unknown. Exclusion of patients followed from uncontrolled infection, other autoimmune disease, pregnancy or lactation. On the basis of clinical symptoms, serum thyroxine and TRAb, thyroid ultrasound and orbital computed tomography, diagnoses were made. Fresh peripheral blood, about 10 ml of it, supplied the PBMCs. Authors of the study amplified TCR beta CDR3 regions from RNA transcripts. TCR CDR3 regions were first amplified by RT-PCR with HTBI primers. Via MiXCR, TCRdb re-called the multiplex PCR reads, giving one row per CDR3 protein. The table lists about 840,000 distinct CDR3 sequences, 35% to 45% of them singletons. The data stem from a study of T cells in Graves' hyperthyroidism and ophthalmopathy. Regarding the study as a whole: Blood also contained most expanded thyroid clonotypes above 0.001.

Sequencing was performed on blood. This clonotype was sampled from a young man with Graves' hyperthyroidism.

The CDR3 DNA follows: TGTGCCAGCAGAGAGACAGGGTGGTGGGGTGAAAAACTGTTTTTT. Translation: CASRETGWWGEKLFF. This chain connects TRBV6-5 to TRBJ1-4; TRBD1 aligns across 7 bases. In germline, CDR1 is MNHEY, CDR2 SVGAGI. This CDR3 region has 15 residues. V was clipped by 6 bases and J by 7 bases; unmatched bases: 11.